This TCR beta chain was captured in a study of shared clonotypes between healthy human individuals. The CDR3 extends over 11 amino acids. Germline V gives CDR1 GTSNPN, CDR2 SVGIG (reference sequence). The V end lost 3 bases, the J end lost 4 bases, and 5 bases lay between the germline ends. A CD45RA-negative memory subset and a CD45RA+ naive subset were separated from the CD4+ cells. Running of the assay took place at deep level. Repertoires were generated with immunoSEQ multiplex PCR, while TCRdb's copy carries only in-frame clones and drops some. The sample contains around 940,000 clones, roughly 72% of which appear only once.

The sequence was obtained from a man between 18 and 35 years old in good health. The rearrangement uses TRBV30 and TRBJ2-3; the D gene is possibly TRBD2 (5 bases). Sequencing was performed on memory CD4+ T cells sorted from blood. Subset given: CD45RA-negative fraction. CDR3 bases: TGTGCCTGGAGGGGAGCAGATACGCAGTATTTT. Translated: CAWRGADTQYF.